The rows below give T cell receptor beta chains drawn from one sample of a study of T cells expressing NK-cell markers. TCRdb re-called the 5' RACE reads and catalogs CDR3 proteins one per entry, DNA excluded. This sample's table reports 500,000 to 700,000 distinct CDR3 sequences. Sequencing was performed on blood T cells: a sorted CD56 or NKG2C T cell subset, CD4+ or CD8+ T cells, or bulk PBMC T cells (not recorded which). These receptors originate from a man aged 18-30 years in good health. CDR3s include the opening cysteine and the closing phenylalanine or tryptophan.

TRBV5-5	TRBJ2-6	CASSLEGKRSVGANVLTF
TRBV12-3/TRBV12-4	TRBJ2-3	CASSFYPGPNDTQYF
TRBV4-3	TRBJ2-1	CASSQAREEQFF
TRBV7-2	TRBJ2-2	CASSLVVTDTGELFF
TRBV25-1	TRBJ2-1	CASSVLLDGNEQFF
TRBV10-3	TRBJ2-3	CAISGLAGPNTDTQYF
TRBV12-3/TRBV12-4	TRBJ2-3	CASSLSRAENTDTQYF
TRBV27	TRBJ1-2	CASSSPGQSYGYTF
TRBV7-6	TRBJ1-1	CASSLGTPSPSTEAFF
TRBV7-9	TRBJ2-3	CASSLAPGQADTQYF
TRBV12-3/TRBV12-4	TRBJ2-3	CASTLSSTDTQYF
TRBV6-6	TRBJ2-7	CASSWEYEQYF
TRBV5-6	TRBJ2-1	CASSSRLAGAHEQFF